This is a list of T cell receptor beta chains from one sample in a study of T cells in localized non-small cell lung cancer. Method: immunoSEQ multiplex PCR; TCRdb's copy keeps in-frame clones and lacks some. The table has just over 2,500 clones, 20% to 30% seen once. The sequences come from normal lung tissue next to the tumor, collected before any cancer treatment. Every receptor here comes from a man aged 35 to 69 with stage II lung adenocarcinoma. CDR3s include the opening cysteine and the closing phenylalanine or tryptophan. D genes are given only for firm matches. Size tells how often a clone was seen (once, few, many) or the class of an expanded clone, and some rows leave it out.

v_gene	abundance	j_gene	d_gene	CDR3aa	CDR3nt
TRBV19	-	TRBJ2-2	-	CASSGDINTGELFF	TGTGCCAGTAGTGGGGACATCAACACCGGGGAGCTGTTTTTT
TRBV9	-	TRBJ2-5	TRBD2	CASSVDGGNARPETQYF	TGTGCCAGCAGCGTAGACGGGGGGAACGCTCGTCCAGAGACCCAGTACTTC
TRBV6-8	few	TRBJ2-7	-	CAISDRVGGGEQYF	TGTGCCATCAGCGACAGGGTCGGTGGGGGGGAGCAGTACTTC
TRBV14	large	TRBJ1-1	-	CASSLIAGGTEAFF	TGTGCCAGCAGCCTGATTGCCGGGGGCACTGAAGCTTTCTTT
TRBV27	few	TRBJ2-5	TRBD2	CASSLRGGGAETQYF	TGTGCCAGCAGTTTACGGGGCGGGGGGGCAGAGACCCAGTACTTC
TRBV30	-	TRBJ2-3	TRBD2	CAWTRGLAGGTDTQYF	TGTGCCTGGACCCGGGGACTAGCGGGGGGGACAGATACGCAGTATTTT
TRBV11-3	large	TRBJ1-2	-	CASSLVVGQGIFYGYTF	TGTGCCAGCAGCTTAGTCGTCGGGCAGGGTATATTCTATGGCTACACCTTC
TRBV30	-	TRBJ2-1	-	CAWSDRGGNEQFF	TGTGCCTGGAGTGACAGGGGGGGGAATGAGCAGTTCTTC
TRBV19	-	TRBJ1-5	TRBD1	CASTSGQGNQPQHF	TGTGCCAGTACCTCAGGACAGGGCAATCAGCCCCAGCATTTT
TRBV14	large	TRBJ2-1	-	CASSQPDRPNEQFF	TGTGCCAGCAGCCAACCTGACAGACCCAATGAGCAGTTCTTC
TRBV9	-	TRBJ2-2	-	CASSVGAVNTGELFF	TGTGCCAGCAGCGTTGGTGCCGTGAACACCGGGGAGCTGTTTTTT
TRBV19	-	TRBJ1-5	-	CASSLGGGIGNQPQHF	TGTGCCAGTAGTCTGGGCGGGGGGATCGGGAATCAGCCCCAGCATTTT
TRBV6-7	few	TRBJ1-4	-	CASRGVGGLFF	TGTGCCAGCAGGGGGGTCGGTGGGCTGTTTTTT
TRBV6-8	few	TRBJ1-1	-	CASSYSGVAQAFF	TGTGCCAGCAGTTACTCAGGGGTCGCTCAAGCTTTCTTT
TRBV6-1	medium-sized	TRBJ2-7	-	CASSEGPREQYF	TGTGCCAGCAGTGAAGGCCCGCGTGAGCAGTACTTC
TRBV4-1	few	TRBJ1-2	-	CASSPPAGQFGYTF	TGCGCCAGCAGCCCCCCGGCAGGGCAGTTTGGCTACACCTTC
TRBV19	few	TRBJ2-2	TRBD1	CASSIPRGTGPRGELFF	TGTGCCAGTAGTATCCCGCGGGGGACAGGGCCCAGGGGGGAGCTGTTTTTT
TRBV28	-	TRBJ2-3	-	CASSLFSATPSTDTQYF	TGTGCCAGCAGTTTATTTTCGGCAACCCCCAGCACAGATACGCAGTATTTT
TRBV9	medium-sized	TRBJ2-5	TRBD2	CASSEGGLAGLETQYF	TGTGCCAGCAGTGAAGGTGGACTAGCGGGGCTAGAGACCCAGTACTTC
TRBV28	few	TRBJ2-3	TRBD1	CASSLGQGAGTDTQYF	TGTGCCAGCAGTCTGGGCCAGGGGGCAGGGACAGATACGCAGTATTTT
TRBV29-1	-	TRBJ1-1	-	CSVGVGLRTEAFF	TGCAGCGTTGGGGTAGGACTTCGGACTGAAGCTTTCTTT
TRBV11-3	-	TRBJ1-3	-	CASSRLDTGKSGNTIYF	TGTGCCAGCAGTCGCCTCGACACAGGGAAGTCTGGAAACACCATATATTTT
TRBV11-3	medium-sized	TRBJ2-1	TRBD1	CASSLDRSSYNEQFF	TGTGCCAGCAGTTTGGACAGGAGCTCCTACAATGAGCAGTTCTTC
TRBV6-8	many	TRBJ1-2	-	CASRLGVNYGYTF	TGTGCCAGCAGGCTAGGAGTTAACTATGGCTACACCTTC
TRBV28	few	TRBJ1-6	-	CASSLGVDNSPLHF	TGTGCCAGCAGCCTAGGGGTTGATAATTCACCCCTCCACTTT
TRBV28	few	TRBJ2-6	-	CASSTLWTQSRANVLTF	TGTGCCAGCAGTACCCTATGGACACAAAGTCGGGCCAACGTCCTGACTTTC
TRBV6-8	few	TRBJ1-6	-	CATTGGFKDSPLHF	TGTGCCACCACAGGAGGGTTCAAGGATTCACCCCTCCACTTT
TRBV19	-	TRBJ1-1	-	CASSIDPGRGNTEAFF	TGTGCCAGTAGTATAGACCCGGGACGGGGGAACACTGAAGCTTTCTTT
TRBV9	few	TRBJ2-2	-	CASSGAGAITGELFF	TGTGCCAGCAGCGGGGCAGGGGCAATCACCGGGGAGCTGTTTTTT
TRBV28	medium-sized	TRBJ1-6	-	CASNIPTGTAGSPLHF	TGTGCCAGCAACATCCCAACAGGGACCGCGGGATCACCCCTCCACTTT
TRBV19	-	TRBJ1-1	-	CASSHGAQGEAFF	TGTGCCAGTAGCCATGGGGCACAAGGAGAAGCTTTCTTT
TRBV6-8	medium-sized	TRBJ1-4	TRBD1	CASSTAGTGGEKLFF	TGTGCCAGCAGCACTGCCGGGACAGGGGGTGAAAAACTGTTTTTT
TRBV25-1	few	TRBJ2-2	-	CASTDNLDTGELFF	TGTGCCAGCACCGATAATTTGGACACCGGGGAGCTGTTTTTT
TRBV19	few	TRBJ2-2	-	CASSKATLGELFF	TGTGCCAGTAGTAAGGCGACTCTCGGGGAGCTGTTTTTT